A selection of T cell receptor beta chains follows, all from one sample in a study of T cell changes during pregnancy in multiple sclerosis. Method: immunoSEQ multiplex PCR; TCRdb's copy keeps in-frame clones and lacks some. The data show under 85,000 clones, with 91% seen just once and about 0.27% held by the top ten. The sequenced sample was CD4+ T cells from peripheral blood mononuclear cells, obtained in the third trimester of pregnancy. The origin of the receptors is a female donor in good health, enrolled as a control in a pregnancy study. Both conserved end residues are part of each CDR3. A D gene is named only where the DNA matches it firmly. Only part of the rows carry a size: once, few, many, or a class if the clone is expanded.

CASSQDGVRQGMRNTIYF TGTGCCAGCAGCCAAGACGGCGTACGGCAGGGGATGAGAAACACCATATATTTT . TRBV4-2 . TRBJ1-3
CASGGGGGNTIYF TGTGCCAGCGGAGGCGGGGGAGGAAACACCATATATTTT . TRBV7-9 . TRBJ1-3
CASSTDRAGNTIYF TGTGCCAGTAGTACCGACAGAGCTGGAAACACCATATATTTT few TRBV19 . TRBJ1-3
CASSLPDRYEQYF TGTGCCAGCAGTCTCCCAGACAGATACGAGCAGTACTTC . TRBV6-6 . TRBJ2-7
CASSERRGGIYGYTF TGTGCCAGCAGTGAACGGAGGGGCGGGATCTATGGCTACACCTTC . TRBV6-1 . TRBJ1-2
CAWSGTSGEETQYF TGTGCCTGGAGTGGGACTAGCGGGGAAGAGACCCAGTACTTC . TRBV30 TRBD2 TRBJ2-5
CATGLAGGLGETQYF TGTGCCACCGGACTAGCGGGGGGGCTCGGGGAGACCCAGTACTTC . TRBV19 TRBD2 TRBJ2-5
CASSLHASGTYNEQFF TGTGCCAGCAGCTTACATGCTAGCGGGACCTACAATGAGCAGTTCTTC . TRBV7-8 TRBD2 TRBJ2-1
CASSLRQGYNEQFF TGTGCCAGCAGTCTTAGACAGGGTTACAATGAGCAGTTCTTC . TRBV2 TRBD1 TRBJ2-1
CATSRHGTAATNEKLFF TGTGCCACCAGCAGGCACGGGACAGCCGCAACTAATGAAAAACTGTTTTTT . TRBV15 TRBD1 TRBJ1-4
CASSLYVRGSNTGELFF TGTGCCAGCAGCTTATATGTTCGGGGGTCGAACACCGGGGAGCTGTTTTTT . TRBV11-2 . TRBJ2-2
CASSLGGRYGYTF TGTGCCAGCAGCCTAGGGGGCCGCTATGGCTACACCTTC . TRBV28 TRBD1 TRBJ1-2
CASHAGGTYEQYF TGTGCCAGCCATGCGGGAGGGACGTACGAGCAGTACTTC . TRBV7-2 TRBD2 TRBJ2-7
CASSQGPGQDLYGYTF TGCGCCAGCAGCCAAGGGCCGGGACAGGACCTCTATGGCTACACCTTC . TRBV4-3 TRBD1 TRBJ1-2
CASSQLGGRVVLTF TGTGCCAGCAGTCAACTCGGTGGGAGGGTCGTCCTGACTTTC once TRBV11-3 TRBD2 TRBJ2-6
CASGPGDRVINEKLFF TGTGCCAGCGGCCCTGGGGACAGGGTTATTAATGAAAAACTGTTTTTT . TRBV27 TRBD1 TRBJ1-4